This T cell receptor beta chain was retrieved from a study of long-term antiretroviral therapy in people with HIV. Runs used v3.0 of the immunoSEQ assay and were done at survey level. Only in-frame clones appear in the TCRdb table, and some are missing; sequencing was by immunoSEQ multiplex PCR. The sample records around 12,000 clones, roughly 79% being singletons. This CDR3 spans 16 amino acids. The input for sequencing was unsorted PBMCs, taken 0.8 years before starting antiretroviral therapy. This TCR came from a woman aged 40 to 55 with HIV. This rearrangement joins TRBV12-1 to TRBJ2-5; TRBD2, the table's D call, was not compared with the DNA. TRBV12-1 is a documented pseudogene. CDR3 sequence (DNA): TGTGCCAGCAGCCCCGGACTAGCCCGGGATCCGGAGACCCAGTACTTC. Protein product: CASSPGLARDPETQYF.